This T cell receptor (beta chain) was recorded in a study of neurological immune-mediated disorders. Each CDR3 protein gets one entry after TCRdb re-called the 5' RACE reads with MiXCR. This table has about 50,000 distinct CDR3 sequences, about 5.8% appearing once. This clonotype showed up many times. The germline gives CDR1 MDHEN, CDR2 SYDVKM. V dropped 7 bases and J dropped 2; count of bases not matched to a gene: 10. This CDR3 is 15 amino acids long. For sorted libraries, the input was 1 million CD4+ or CD8+ T cells. The sequence came from a woman between 18 and 29 years old with multiple sclerosis. The V call is TRBV28, the J call TRBJ1-1; 7 positions match TRBD1. The material sequenced was CD4+ T cells from blood. CDR3: CASIRSDRINTEAFF. For the CDR3, the DNA is TGTGCCAGCATTAGGTCGGACAGGATCAACACTGAAGCTTTCTTT.